This passage covers 31 T cell receptor beta chains from one sample sequenced in a study of cytomegalovirus exposure and HLA in healthy donors. The study ran its PCR with 60 Vbeta and 13 Jbeta primers. The protocol was immunoSEQ multiplex PCR, while the TCRdb copy is restricted to in-frame clones and leaves out a portion. Here the sample spans 150,000 to 200,000 clones, just over 75% being singletons. The sequenced sample was PBMCs. The receptors originated from a middle-aged man in good health and CMV-seronegative.

This chain joins TRBV15 and TRBJ2-7, with TRBD2 matching 7 bases. The CDR3 contains 14 residues. Looked up from germline, CDR1 is LNHNV and CDR2 is YYDKDF (reference sequence). V trimming: 5 bases; J trimming: 5 bases; junction bases outside the gene matches: 9. The CDR3 nucleotides are TGTGCCACCAGCGGTAGAGCGGGACGCAACGAGCAGTACTTC. The encoded protein is CATSGRAGRNEQYF.

The chain has TRBV6-6 and TRBJ2-2; 12 nucleotides agree with TRBD1. The V gene end was trimmed by 8 bases and the J gene end by 7 bases; junction bases not matched to a gene: 5. This CDR3 spans 14 amino acids. Germline V gives CDR1 MNHNY, CDR2 SVGAGI (reference sequence). CDR3: CASRGQGANGELFF. CDR3 in DNA: TGTGCCAGCCGGGGACAGGGGGCGAACGGGGAGCTGTTTTTT.

This sequence joins TRBV14 and TRBJ1-2; a possible D gene is TRBD1 (6 bases). V lost 3 bases to trimming and J lost 8 bases, with 16 bases between them. The CDR3 loop spans 14 amino acids. Germline lookup yields CDR1 SGHDN and CDR2 FVKESK. The CDR3 DNA is TGTGCCAGCAGCCAGGATTTGACAGGAGGAGGCTACACCTTC. This translates into CASSQDLTGGGYTF.

This chain uses TRBV19 with TRBJ2-7; D is possibly TRBD2 (5 bases). CDR3 length equals 14 residues. The V and J ends lost 4 bases and 3 bases respectively, with 13 bases between them. Germline loops: CDR1 LNHDA, CDR2 SQIVND (reference sequence). The CDR3 sequence: CASSTYGGGYEQYF. The CDR3 nucleotides are TGTGCCAGTAGTACTTACGGTGGAGGCTACGAGCAGTACTTC.

This sequence joins TRBV6-4 and TRBJ1-6, with TRBD1 as a possible D gene (6 bases). Germline assignment: CDR1 MRHNA and CDR2 SNTAGT. CDR3 length: 14 residues. Trimming took 5 bases from V and 7 from J, leaving 12 bases between them. The CDR3 region is CASSTGLLNSPLHF. In DNA form, the CDR3 reads TGTGCCAGCAGTACAGGGCTCCTAAATTCACCCCTCCACTTT.

This rearrangement joins TRBV28 to TRBJ2-2, with 9 bases identical to TRBD2. Germline assignment: CDR1 MDHEN and CDR2 SYDVKM. V was clipped by 2 bases and J by 4 bases; unmatched bases: 11. The CDR3 has 18 residues. The CDR3, as DNA: TGTGCCAGCAGTTTACCCGGTGGCGGGAGGGCCCTCACCGGGGAGCTGTTTTTT. Its translation: CASSLPGGGRALTGELFF. The whole variable domain, filled in from reference TRBV28 and TRBJ2-2, reads DVKVTQSSRYLVKRTGEKVFLECVQDMDHENMFWYRQDPGLGLRLIYFSYDVKMKEKGDIPEGYSVSREKKERFSLILESASTNQTSMYLCASSLPGGGRALTGELFFGEGSRLTVL.

J is TRBJ2-7 and V is TRBV9, with TRBD1 matching over 9 bases. The CDR3 contains 17 residues. V dropped 3 bases and J dropped 1; count of bases not matched to a gene: 11. Per the germline V gene, CDR1 is SGDLS and CDR2 is YYNGEE. The CDR3 sequence is CASSAGWGGQGSYEQYF. CDR3 nucleotide sequence: TGTGCCAGCAGCGCCGGGTGGGGGGGACAGGGTTCCTACGAGCAGTACTTC.

The V gene is TRBV5-4, the J gene TRBJ1-4, with 7 bases aligning to TRBD1. The germline gives CDR1 SGHNT, CDR2 YYREEE (reference sequence). V was pared by 4 bases and J by 6 bases, with 9 bases of the junction left unmatched. This CDR3 has 15 amino acids. CDR3: CASSHLRGSDEKLFF. The CDR3 region has the DNA TGTGCCAGCAGCCACCTCAGGGGGTCTGATGAAAAACTGTTTTTT.

The CDR3 sequence: CASRPGLAGGYYEQYF. The CDR3 DNA is TGTGCCAGCAGGCCCGGACTAGCGGGGGGTTACTACGAGCAGTACTTC. The genes are TRBV28 and TRBJ2-7; the match to TRBD2 covers 14 bases. The CDR3 is 16 residues long. Germline V gene data show CDR1 as MDHEN and CDR2 as SYDVKM. Germline trimming cut 6 bases from V and 3 bases from J; bases unmatched to any gene: 7.

CDR3 protein: CATSRGGETNYGYTF. CDR3 in DNA: TGTGCCACCAGCAGAGGAGGCGAAACTAACTATGGCTACACCTTC. This chain links TRBV15 with TRBJ1-2; no definite D call. The CDR3 is 15 amino acids. Between the trimmed V and J ends, which lost 1 base and 0 bases, there was a span of 9 bases. Looked up from germline, CDR1 is LNHNV and CDR2 is YYDKDF (reference sequence).

This sequence joins TRBV27 and TRBJ1-1; perhaps TRBD1 as D (5 bases). CDR3 length: 14 residues. Between the trimmed V and J ends, which lost 1 base and 6 bases, there was a span of 12 bases. Germline lookup yields CDR1 MNHEY and CDR2 SMNVEV (reference sequence). For the CDR3, the DNA is TGTGCCAGCAGTTTATATGGGGCGAGCGCTGAAGCTTTCTTT. It specifies CASSLYGASAEAFF.

The chain links TRBV5-4 to TRBJ2-1, with D possibly TRBD2 on 7 matching bases. Deletions cut 2 bases from V and 1 base from J, with 10 bases between. This CDR3 region has 15 residues. Germline lookup yields CDR1 SGHNT and CDR2 YYREEE (reference sequence). As DNA, the CDR3 is TGTGCCAGCAGCTTAAGGGGGGGATCCTACAATGAGCAGTTCTTC. Residues: CASSLRGGSYNEQFF.

The CDR3 region is CASSLFGQGNQPQHF. As DNA, the CDR3 is TGTGCCAGCAGCTTGTTTGGACAGGGGAATCAGCCCCAGCATTTT. The rearrangement uses TRBV7-2 and TRBJ1-5; 9 nucleotides agree with TRBD1. Per the germline V gene, CDR1 is SGHTA and CDR2 is FQGNSA. The trim removed 3 bases at V and 4 bases at J, leaving 4 bases unmatched. There are 15 residues in the CDR3.

CDR3 region: CASSFNCYVGPPYEQYV. In nucleotides, the CDR3 is TGTGCCAGCAGCTTTAATTGTTATGTGGGGCCGCCATACGAGCAGTACGTC. The chain couples TRBV7-2 to TRBJ2-7, with D possibly matching TRBD1 (5 bases). In germline, CDR1 is SGHTA, CDR2 FQGNSA. CDR3 length: 17 residues. V gave up 3 bases and J gave up 4 bases, with 22 bases separating them.

This rearrangement joins TRBV2 to TRBJ2-7; the match to TRBD2 covers 11 bases. CDR3 size: 14 residues. The trim removed 5 bases at V and 6 bases at J, leaving 6 bases unmatched. Looked up from germline, CDR1 is SNHLY and CDR2 is FYNNEI. As DNA, the CDR3 is TGTGCCAGCAGTCGACTAGCGGGACGGGGCGAGCAGTACTTC. It codes for CASSRLAGRGEQYF.

V and J are TRBV30 and TRBJ1-1; 7 nucleotides align to TRBD1. The germline V gene has CDR1 GTSNPN and CDR2 SVGIG (reference sequence). Trimming took 3 bases from V and 6 from J; bases not matched to a gene: 7. The CDR3 spans 13 residues. As DNA, the CDR3 is TGTGCCTGGAGGAGGATCGGACAGGCTGAAGCTTTCTTT. This translates into CAWRRIGQAEAFF.

This clone occurred once. The sample has other DNA sequences that encode this CDR3 too. The chain has TRBV28 and TRBJ1-2, with unresolved D. The CDR3 has 12 residues. The germline CDR1 and CDR2 sequences are MDHEN and SYDVKM. V lost 3 bases and J lost 3, with 5 bases in between. The CDR3 DNA is TGTGCCAGCAGTTTGCGTGACTATGGCTACACCTTC. It translates to CASSLRDYGYTF.

The chain uses TRBV11-1 and TRBJ1-1; D unresolved. Trimming removed 1 base at V and 6 bases at J, with 9 bases between. CDR1 is SGHAT, CDR2 FQDESV, per germline (reference sequence). The CDR3 contains 13 residues. The CDR3 sequence is CASSLESGSEAFF. The CDR3 bases are TGTGCCAGCAGCTTAGAGTCCGGGTCTGAAGCTTTCTTT.

This clone appeared once. V usage is TRBV9 and J usage is TRBJ2-2, with D possibly being TRBD1 (6 bases). Per germline, CDR1 SGDLS and CDR2 YYNGEE. The CDR3 runs to 16 residues. Trimming took off 0 bases at V and 3 bases at J, with 12 bases between the two ends. The CDR3 loop reads CASSVDQGLYTGELFF. CDR3 bases: TGTGCCAGCAGCGTAGACCAGGGGTTGTACACCGGGGAGCTGTTTTTT.

This clone showed up just a few times. The V and J genes are TRBV27 and TRBJ2-6; 8 bases are shared with TRBD1. V lost 6 bases to trimming and J lost 0 bases; unmatched junction nucleotides: 4. CDR3 length: 16 residues. Germline assignment: CDR1 MNHEY and CDR2 SMNVEV (reference sequence). CDR3 DNA: TGTGCCAGCAGGCGGACAGGGCTCTCTGGGGCCAACGTCCTGACTTTC. This gives the protein CASRRTGLSGANVLTF. Full variable domain (outside the CDR3, taken from reference TRBV27 and TRBJ2-6): EAQVTQNPRYLITVTGKKLTVTCSQNMNHEYMSWYRQDPGLGLRQIYYSMNVEVTDKGDVPEGYKVSRKEKRNFPLILESPSPNQTSLYFCASRRTGLSGANVLTFGAGSRLTVL.

The chain combines TRBV4-1 with TRBJ2-5; TRBD2 matches 13 bases. The end of the DNA is better explained by TRBJ2-7, so the J call may be wrong. The germline V gene encodes CDR1 MGHRA and CDR2 YSYEKL. The CDR3 consists of 15 residues. The CDR3 loop is CASSHGLAGDHEQYF. The CDR3 DNA reads as TGCGCCAGCAGCCACGGACTAGCGGGAGACCACGAGCAGTACTTC.

The chain carries TRBV21-1 and TRBJ2-3; the table's D gene call, TRBD1, was not cross checked with the DNA. TRBV21-1 is flagged as a pseudogene. The CDR3 consists of 13 residues. In nucleotides, the CDR3 is TGTGCCAGCAGCAAGGGCTGGGCAGATACGCAGTATTTT. Encoded protein: CASSKGWADTQYF.

This chain connects TRBV7-9 to TRBJ2-2; tentatively, D is TRBD2 (6 bases). The CDR3 covers 15 residues. Germline-derived CDR1 and CDR2 are SEHNR and FQNEAQ (reference sequence). The V gene lost 5 bases and the J gene lost 1 base, with 11 bases spanning the gap. The CDR3 loop is CASSRVGGNTGELFF. In DNA, the CDR3 is TGTGCCAGCAGCCGAGTCGGGGGGAACACCGGGGAGCTGTTTTTT.

The rearrangement links TRBV19 to TRBJ1-4; 8 positions match TRBD1. The trim removed 5 bases at V and 4 bases at J, leaving 3 bases unmatched. This CDR3 is built from 14 residues. Germline V lookup: CDR1 LNHDA, CDR2 SQIVND (reference sequence). Here the CDR3 DNA reads TGTGCCAGTAGTTACAGGGGGGATAATGAAAAACTGTTTTTT. This translates into CASSYRGDNEKLFF.

The rearrangement joins TRBV9 to TRBJ2-7, with D perhaps TRBD2 (5 bases). CDR3 size: 13 residues. Germline CDR1 SGDLS, CDR2 YYNGEE. V lost 3 bases, J lost 6 bases, and 13 bases lay in between. CDR3 sequence reads: CASSANPGSEQYF. Written as DNA, the CDR3 is TGTGCCAGCAGCGCGAATCCGGGATCCGAGCAGTACTTC. Combining the CDR3 with reference TRBV9 and TRBJ2-7 gives the whole variable domain DSGVTQTPKHLITATGQRVTLRCSPRSGDLSVYWYQQSLDQGLQFLIQYYNGEERAKGNILERFSAQQFPDLHSELNLSSLELGDSALYFCASSANPGSEQYFGPGTRLTVT.

V usage is TRBV27 and J usage is TRBJ1-1; D is unresolved. V lost 2 bases to trimming and J lost 5 bases, with 9 bases between them. The CDR3 has 13 residues. Germline assignment: CDR1 MNHEY and CDR2 SMNVEV (reference sequence). This chain's CDR3 is CASSLTEMTEAFF. The CDR3 DNA reads as TGTGCCAGCAGTTTAACGGAGATGACTGAAGCTTTCTTT.

The chain is built from TRBV19 and TRBJ1-1; possible D gene TRBD1, 6 bases. Germline-derived CDR1 and CDR2 are LNHDA and SQIVND (reference sequence). Trimming removed 5 bases from V and 1 base from J, with 14 bases in between. This CDR3 contains 15 residues. This CDR3 is CASSLPPGENTEAFF. The DNA of the CDR3 is TGTGCCAGTAGTTTGCCCCCAGGGGAGAACACTGAAGCTTTCTTT.

The chain carries TRBV5-6 and TRBJ2-3; 8 nucleotides align to TRBD1. The junction had 6 bases not matched to a gene; V was cut back by 2 bases and J by 1 base. This CDR3 comprises 16 residues. Germline V CDR1 and CDR2: SGHDT, YYEEEE. The DNA for the CDR3 is TGTGCCAGCAGCTTCGAACCGGGACAGGGCACAGATACGCAGTATTTT. Its protein product is CASSFEPGQGTDTQYF.

In DNA form, the CDR3 reads TGTGCCAGCAGCCCAAATCAGGGGAGTAATAATTCACCCCTCCACTTT. As protein: CASSPNQGSNNSPLHF. The chain combines TRBV11-2 with TRBJ1-6, with D possibly TRBD1 on 6 matching bases. Per germline, CDR1 SGHAT and CDR2 FQNNGV. The CDR3 has 16 amino acids. V was pared by 5 bases and J by 5 bases, with 16 bases between.

This clone occurred once. The V and J genes are TRBV27 and TRBJ2-1; 7 bases fit TRBD2. The CDR3 is 14 amino acids. Looked up from germline, CDR1 is MNHEY and CDR2 is SMNVEV (reference sequence). V was pared by 0 bases and J by 9 bases, with 5 bases of the junction left unmatched. CDR3 sequence: CASSLSGEGSEQFF. Written as DNA, the CDR3 is TGTGCCAGCAGTTTATCGGGGGAGGGTAGTGAGCAGTTCTTC.

The chain is built from TRBV19 and TRBJ1-6; unclear D gene. Germline V gene data show CDR1 as LNHDA and CDR2 as SQIVND (reference sequence). The CDR3 loop spans 15 amino acids. V shed 5 bases and J shed 6 bases, with 14 bases lying between them. DNA of the CDR3: TGTGCCAGTAGTGCAACCGGGGTACCTAATTCACCCCTCCACTTT. This translates into CASSATGVPNSPLHF.